This T cell receptor (beta chain) was sequenced in a study of cytomegalovirus exposure and HLA in healthy donors (dated by TCRdb to the late 2010s). Broadly, across the study: In an earlier analysis of fewer than 750 of the donors, 276 Gb of sequence data and 120 million or so unique TCR beta sequences from roughly 180 million T cells were reported. Roughly 300 gigabases of sequencing data and around 85 million unique TCR sequences made up an early release that covered 500 to 650 HLA-typed donors. Of the 300 to 400 genotyped donors, approximately 83% fell in the genetic ancestry cluster associated with self-reported Caucasian donors. The study aimed to test whether signatures of past pathogen exposure could be identified by cataloging public T cell receptors. The study used immunosequencing to profile the T cell repertoires of about 670 subjects and linked those repertoires to cytomegalovirus serostatus. Along with the approximately 700-subject first cohort, a separate validation cohort of 120 different subjects was used. To predict cytomegalovirus infection status, the study combined high-throughput TCR immunosequencing, statistical association of individual TCRs with disease status, and machine learning. In a later analysis, previously published TCR beta repertoires from some 640 donors were re-analyzed and high-resolution HLA genotyping was added so that TCR occurrence patterns could be studied. Rather than drawing on any new phenotypic data, the later analysis identified candidate immune exposures from TCR beta sequences and the way those sequences occurred across donors. An earlier analysis of some 500 of the donors used high-throughput TCR beta sequencing to judge whether each TCR beta V gene segment behaved as functional or pseudogenic. Donor age, sex, ethnicity and CMV serostatus were compiled together with the repertoire data. A later genetic analysis used genome-wide SNP genotypes for about 65% of the roughly 670 donors, treating that subset as a discovery cohort. Every discovery cohort repertoire had been produced on one sequencing platform. HLA typing included class I and class II loci at four-digit resolution. Typing coverage differed by locus: A, B, C, DRB1 and DQB1 were typed in about 629-640 donors, DQA1 in about 510, DPA1 in 600 to 610, and DPB1 in 450 to 490. Because of strong linkage in the cohort, roughly five DR-DQ haplotypes were treated as single units for association and clustering. On average, 235,054 unique TCR beta nucleotide sequences were sequenced per donor among several hundred genotyped donors of the cohort, with roughly 19% of those sequences being non-productive.

Regarding this clone: Its recognized antigen is unknown. Per-nucleotide qualities are absent, and no much larger clonotype sits a single base away.

Library construction relied on the immunoSEQ multiplex PCR assay. For the multiplex PCR, a mixture combining 60 forward primers for TCR Vbeta segments and 13 reverse primers for TCR Jbeta segments was used. A multiplex PCR assay on genomic DNA amplified the CDR3 region of rearranged TCR beta genes. The Illumina HiSeq System was used to sequence the amplified TCR beta libraries as 87-base-pair reads. From the authors' description of their analysis: In a later analysis, tens of millions of unique TCR beta chains were counted across the 666 repertoires, and some 10 million of these chains were shared by at least two donors. Raw reads were error-corrected and collapsed into unique sequences by a nearest-neighbor algorithm in which closely related sequences were merged to remove PCR and sequencing errors. To assign V, D and J gene segments, CDR3 sequences were aligned to IMGT reference sequences. For a sequence to be retained, a match of at least six nucleotides was required to both a V gene segment and a J gene segment. Rearrangements were called productive when the CDR3 lacked stop codons and stayed in frame with V and J; all others were non-productive. Following IMGT convention, CDR3 was defined as the stretch from the second conserved V-encoded cysteine up to the conserved J-encoded phenylalanine. The earlier analysis of a few hundred of the donors excluded sequences that lacked an unambiguous match to a single V gene segment. In an earlier analysis of approximately 560 of the donors, a V segment was called functional when productive rearrangements were above 56.7%, and segregating when the standard deviation between donors exceeded 5%. A statistical classification framework was developed to diagnose cytomegalovirus status using the catalog of TCR beta chain sequences. In a later analysis, V and J genes were assigned by comparing TCR nucleotide sequences against IMGT/GENE-DB human TR gene sequences. The TCRdist pipeline was used in a later analysis to assign CDR3 sequences and most-parsimonious VDJ recombination scenarios. In a later analysis, every TCR beta chain was defined by the combination of its CDR3 amino acid sequence and its V-gene family, and reads without a unique V-gene family were dropped. As a way to deal with suspected cross-contamination and a sequencing artifact, a later analysis dropped under 600 nucleotide sequences that were highly shared and had low generation probability. In a later analysis, a clonal expansion index for each public chain was calculated from normalized within-repertoire ranks of inferred template counts. A later analysis computed generation probabilities with a VDJ recombination model fitted to out-of-frame rearrangements, and checked the results against IGoR. A later analysis scored TCR-TCR, TCR-HLA and TCR-CMV co-occurrence with hypergeometric tests, applying a repertoire-size bias correction to TCR pairs. False discovery rates were estimated in a later analysis by permuting HLA or CMV assignments 20 times. In a later analysis, co-occurring TCRs were grouped using DBSCAN, and TCRdist sequence similarity was added for clustering within HLA-allele-positive subsets. Repertoires with fewer than 30,000 or more than 120,000 public chains were left out of co-occurrence clustering, as were several repertoires with anomalous nucleotide sharing. TCRdb holds this immuneACCESS table with in-frame rearrangements only. Some clones are missing; in checked studies, unresolved V genes explain under half, and the rest has no known cause. Clone size and the V and J calls come from that table; the DNA yielded D and trimming. In this sample the table shows about 160,000 clones, around 80% of which occur a single time. 1% of the sample goes to the ten largest clones.

CDR1 is given as MNHEY and CDR2 as SMNVEV, both from the germline V gene (reference sequence). V and J lose 5 bases and 0 bases, and a span of 14 bases separates them. Inclusive of the bounding cysteine and phenylalanine, the CDR3 is 16 residues long. Only the CDR3 part of the read is kept: 48 bases, read in frame from the first base. What the work shows at the level of the full study, not this receptor alone: Immune exposure information for the cohort was limited to CMV serostatus. In an earlier analysis of fewer than 700 of the donors, most TCR beta V segments appeared in productive rearrangements about 90% or about 30% of the time, broadly matching IMGT annotations. The study listed approximately 160 TCR beta chains as associated with cytomegalovirus. Three of the identified cytomegalovirus-associated TCR beta chains were confirmed in vitro to be specific for cytomegalovirus antigens. According to a later analysis, parvovirus B19, influenza, CMV and Epstein-Barr virus appeared linked to several top co-occurrence clusters. According to a later analysis, most CMV-associated TCR beta chains appeared to be HLA-restricted, and the HLA associations seemed to be driven largely by CMV exposure. According to a later genetic analysis, donors in an Asian-associated ancestry cluster had fewer N-insertions in productive TCRs than the roughly 700-donor mean. An association between a missense DCLRE1C variant and V-gene and J-gene trimming of TCR beta chains was found in a later genetic analysis and replicated in an independent cohort. The cohort was sequenced for TCR beta chains only, and without alpha or paired-chain data the features that could be detected were limited. Strong co-occurrence of HLA alleles, especially DR and DQ, made assigning TCR associations to individual alleles difficult. Because some donors lacked HLA typing at each locus, the association tests relied only on the typed subset. A later analysis found that TCR association rates varied across HLA loci, with DRB1 alleles showing the most associated TCRs and HLA-C alleles the fewest. Most TCR sequences were observed very rarely across donors, whereas some public TCRs were present in many individuals. A cluster of highly shared sequence variants was judged likely to be a technical artifact of the sequencing pipeline. In a later analysis, HLA-associated TCR beta chains showed more clonal expansion and lower generation probabilities than non-associated chains that were equally common. Linkage disequilibrium might explain the correlated functional status among segregating V segments, but an unknown experimental factor could not be excluded. The 87-base-pair reads could not distinguish some IMGT-functional V segments, including TRBV6-2 and TRBV6-3, so those segments were excluded. Over 15 rarely observed V segments, including chromosome 9 orphons, were excluded from the earlier analysis of almost 600 of the donors because counts were too low. In both the original and validation cohorts, the classifier was reported to diagnose cytomegalovirus status with high specificity and sensitivity. According to the authors, the approach could potentially be generalized to other disease states and immunological phenotypes. Presence/absence analyses assumed roughly uniform sequencing depth across donors, an assumption that may not hold. A further reported finding was that TCR beta sequences accurately predicted the HLA-A and HLA-B alleles for most subjects in the first cohort. At a false discovery rate of 0.05, a later analysis linked 16,951 TCR beta sequences to specific HLA alleles.

The cohort comprised several hundred healthy bone marrow donors. At the time of sampling, all cohort members were nominally healthy, though unrecorded immune exposures were likely present. The donor tested CMV seropositive and was one of the 289 seropositive cohort members. Each donor provided a peripheral blood sample, and peripheral blood mononuclear cells were used for TCR beta sequencing. The Qiagen DNeasy Blood Extraction Kit was used to extract genomic DNA from the blood cell samples. The receptor was isolated from a woman aged 45-60 years in good health and CMV-seropositive. The chain uses TRBV27 and TRBJ1-3; no D gene is confidently identified. The specimen was PBMCs. The DNA sequence is as follows: TGTGCCAGCAGTCTTTCCCGCACAGCCTCTGGAAACACCATATATTTT. Its amino acids are CASSLSRTASGNTIYF.